The present T cell receptor (beta chain) was sequenced within a study of siplizumab effects on memory and regulatory T cells. Repertoires were generated with immunoSEQ multiplex PCR, while TCRdb's copy carries only in-frame clones and drops some. This table holds approximately 100,000 clones, approximately 92% found once. V lost 0 bases and J 2 bases, leaving 13 bases between the germline ends. Germline assignment: CDR1 SGHRS and CDR2 YFSETQ. The CDR3 extends over 16 amino acids. Sequencing was carried out using non-Treg CD4+ T cells sorted from blood. The rearrangement joins TRBV5-1 to TRBJ2-3; D possibly uses TRBD1 or TRBD2 (5 bases each). The origin of this receptor is a human donor in good health. In nucleotides, the CDR3 is TGCGCCAGCAGCTTGGTGGGGGTCGCGAACACAGATACGCAGTATTTT. As protein: CASSLVGVANTDTQYF.